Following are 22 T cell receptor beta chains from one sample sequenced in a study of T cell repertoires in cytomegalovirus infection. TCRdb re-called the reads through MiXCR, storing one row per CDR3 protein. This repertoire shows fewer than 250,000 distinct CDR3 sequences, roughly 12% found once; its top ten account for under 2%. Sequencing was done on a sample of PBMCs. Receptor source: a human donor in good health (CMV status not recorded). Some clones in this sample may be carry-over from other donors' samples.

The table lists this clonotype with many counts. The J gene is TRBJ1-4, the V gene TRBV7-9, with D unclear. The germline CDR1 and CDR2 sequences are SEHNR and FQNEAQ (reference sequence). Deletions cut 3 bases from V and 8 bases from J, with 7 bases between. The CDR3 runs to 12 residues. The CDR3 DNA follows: TGTGCCAGCAGCTTGGGGTACGAAAAACTGTTTTTT. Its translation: CASSLGYEKLFF.

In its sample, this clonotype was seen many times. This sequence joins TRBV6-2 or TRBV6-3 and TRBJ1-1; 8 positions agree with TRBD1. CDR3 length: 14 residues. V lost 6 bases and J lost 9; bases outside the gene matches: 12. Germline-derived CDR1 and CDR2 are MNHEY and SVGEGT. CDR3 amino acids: CASSPSLDRGKAFF. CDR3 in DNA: TGTGCCAGCAGCCCCTCCCTCGACAGGGGCAAAGCTTTCTTT.

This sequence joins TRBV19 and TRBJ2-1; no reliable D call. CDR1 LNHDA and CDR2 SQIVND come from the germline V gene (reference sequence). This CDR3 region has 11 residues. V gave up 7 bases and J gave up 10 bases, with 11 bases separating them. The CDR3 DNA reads TGTGCCAGTACTCCGGGCAGGGAGCAGTTCTTC. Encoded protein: CASTPGREQFF. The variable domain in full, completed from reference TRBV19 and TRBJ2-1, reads DGGITQSPKYLFRKEGQNVTLSCEQNLNHDAMYWYRQDPGQGLRLIYYSQIVNDFQKGDIAEGYSVSREKKESFPLTVTSAQKNPTAFYLCASTPGREQFFGPGTRLTVL.

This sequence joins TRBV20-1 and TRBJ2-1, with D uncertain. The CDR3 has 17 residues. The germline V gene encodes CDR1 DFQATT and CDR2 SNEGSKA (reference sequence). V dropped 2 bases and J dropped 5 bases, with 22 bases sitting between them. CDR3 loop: CSARPIKRPRAHNEQFF. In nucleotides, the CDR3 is TGCAGTGCTAGACCGATAAAGAGGCCCCGAGCCCACAATGAGCAGTTCTTC.

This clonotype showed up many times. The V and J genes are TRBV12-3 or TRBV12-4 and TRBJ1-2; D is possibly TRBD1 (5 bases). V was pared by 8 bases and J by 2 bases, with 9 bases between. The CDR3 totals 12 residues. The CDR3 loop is CASGQGNYGYTF. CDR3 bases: TGTGCCAGCGGGCAGGGCAACTATGGCTACACCTTC.

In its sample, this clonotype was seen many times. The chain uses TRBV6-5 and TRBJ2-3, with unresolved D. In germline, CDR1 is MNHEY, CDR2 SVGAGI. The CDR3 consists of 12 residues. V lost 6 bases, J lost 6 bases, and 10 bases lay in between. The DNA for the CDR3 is TGTGCCAGCAGCCGCCCACCCGATACGCAGTATTTT. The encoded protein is CASSRPPDTQYF.

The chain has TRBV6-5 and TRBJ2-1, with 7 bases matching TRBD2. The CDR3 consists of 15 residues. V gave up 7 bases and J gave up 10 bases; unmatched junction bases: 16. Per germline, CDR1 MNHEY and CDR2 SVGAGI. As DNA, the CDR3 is TGTGCCAGCACTGAACGGGAGGCCCGATCCGCGGAGCAGTTCTTC. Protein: CASTEREARSAEQFF.

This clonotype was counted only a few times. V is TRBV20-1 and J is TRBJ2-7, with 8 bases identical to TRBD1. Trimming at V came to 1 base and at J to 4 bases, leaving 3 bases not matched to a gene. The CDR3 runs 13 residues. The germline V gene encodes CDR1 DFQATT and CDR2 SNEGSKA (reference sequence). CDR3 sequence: CSARGGTGYEQYF. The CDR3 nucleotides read TGCAGTGCTAGAGGGGGGACAGGTTACGAGCAGTACTTC.

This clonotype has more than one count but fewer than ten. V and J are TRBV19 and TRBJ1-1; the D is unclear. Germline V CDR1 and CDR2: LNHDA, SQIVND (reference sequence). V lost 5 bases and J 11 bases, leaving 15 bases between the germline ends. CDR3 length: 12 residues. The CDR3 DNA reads TGTGCCAGTAGTGAAGATATTGGGCGGGCTTTCTTT. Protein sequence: CASSEDIGRAFF.

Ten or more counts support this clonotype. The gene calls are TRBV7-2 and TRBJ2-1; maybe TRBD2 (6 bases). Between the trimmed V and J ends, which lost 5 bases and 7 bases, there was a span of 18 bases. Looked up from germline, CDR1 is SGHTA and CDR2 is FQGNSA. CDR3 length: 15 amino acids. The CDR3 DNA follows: TGTGCCAGCAGCCGTGCCGGGACTGGACCTAATGAGCAGTTCTTC. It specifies CASSRAGTGPNEQFF.

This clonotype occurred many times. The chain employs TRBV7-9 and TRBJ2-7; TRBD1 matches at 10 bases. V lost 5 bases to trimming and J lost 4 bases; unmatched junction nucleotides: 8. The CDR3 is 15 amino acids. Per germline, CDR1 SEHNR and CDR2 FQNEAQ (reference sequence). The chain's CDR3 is CASSTRDRGRYEQYF. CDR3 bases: TGTGCCAGCAGCACCCGGGACAGGGGTCGGTACGAGCAGTACTTC. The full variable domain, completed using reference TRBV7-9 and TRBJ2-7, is DTGVSQNPRHKITKRGQNVTFRCDPISEHNRLYWYRQTLGQGPEFLTYFQNEAQLEKSRLLSDRFSAERPKGSFSTLEIQRTEQGDSAMYLCASSTRDRGRYEQYFGPGTRLTVT.

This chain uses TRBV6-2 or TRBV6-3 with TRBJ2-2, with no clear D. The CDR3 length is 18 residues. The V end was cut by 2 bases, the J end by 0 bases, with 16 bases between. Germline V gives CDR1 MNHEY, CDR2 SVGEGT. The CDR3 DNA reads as TGTGCCAGCAGTTACCCCTCCGTGGACGGCCCGAACACCGGGGAGCTGTTTTTT. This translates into CASSYPSVDGPNTGELFF.

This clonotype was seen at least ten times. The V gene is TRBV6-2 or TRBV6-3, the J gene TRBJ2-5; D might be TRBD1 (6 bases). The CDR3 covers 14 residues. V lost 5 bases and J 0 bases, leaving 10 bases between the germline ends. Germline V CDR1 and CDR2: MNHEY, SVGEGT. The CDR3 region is CASSRTANQETQYF. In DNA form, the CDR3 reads TGTGCCAGCAGTCGGACAGCTAACCAAGAGACCCAGTACTTC.

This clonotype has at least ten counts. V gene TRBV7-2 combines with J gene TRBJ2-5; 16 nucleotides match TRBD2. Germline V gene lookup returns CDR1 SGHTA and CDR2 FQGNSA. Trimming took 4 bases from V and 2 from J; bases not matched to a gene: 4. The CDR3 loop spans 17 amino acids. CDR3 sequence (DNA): TGTGCCAGCAGCTCGGGACTAGCGGGAGGGAAACAAGAGACCCAGTACTTC. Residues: CASSSGLAGGKQETQYF.

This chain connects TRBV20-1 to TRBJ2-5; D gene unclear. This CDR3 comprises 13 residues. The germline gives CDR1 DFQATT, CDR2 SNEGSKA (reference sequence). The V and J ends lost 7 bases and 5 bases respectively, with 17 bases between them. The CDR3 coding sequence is TGCAGTGTTTCCCTCGAAGCCATTGAGACCCAGTACTTC. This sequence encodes CSVSLEAIETQYF.

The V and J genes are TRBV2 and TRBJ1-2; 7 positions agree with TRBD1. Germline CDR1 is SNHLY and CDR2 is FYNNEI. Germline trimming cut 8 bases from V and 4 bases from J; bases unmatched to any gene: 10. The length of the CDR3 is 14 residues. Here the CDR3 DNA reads TGTGCCAGCGCCCTGACAGGGAAAGGCTATGGCTACACCTTC. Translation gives CASALTGKGYGYTF.

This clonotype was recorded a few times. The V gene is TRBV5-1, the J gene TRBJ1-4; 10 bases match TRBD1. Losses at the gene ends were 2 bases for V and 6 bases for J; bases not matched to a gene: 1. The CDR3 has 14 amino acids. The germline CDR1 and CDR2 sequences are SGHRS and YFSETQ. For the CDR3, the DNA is TGCGCCAGCAGCTTCGGGACAGGGGATGAAAAACTGTTTTTT. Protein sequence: CASSFGTGDEKLFF.

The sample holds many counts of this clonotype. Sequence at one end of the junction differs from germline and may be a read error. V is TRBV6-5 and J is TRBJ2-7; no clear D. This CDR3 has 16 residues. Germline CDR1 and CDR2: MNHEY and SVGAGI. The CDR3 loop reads CASRYSYETVAYEQYF. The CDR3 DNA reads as TGTGCCAGCAGATACTCCTACGAAACAGTTGCCTACGAGCAGTACTTC.

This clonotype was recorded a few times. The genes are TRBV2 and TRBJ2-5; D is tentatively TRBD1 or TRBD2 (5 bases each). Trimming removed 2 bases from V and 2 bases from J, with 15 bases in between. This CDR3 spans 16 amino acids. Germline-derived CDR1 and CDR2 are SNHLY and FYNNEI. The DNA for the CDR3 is TGTGCCAGCAGTGAATCGGTAACTAGGGGACAAGAGACCCAGTACTTC. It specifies CASSESVTRGQETQYF.

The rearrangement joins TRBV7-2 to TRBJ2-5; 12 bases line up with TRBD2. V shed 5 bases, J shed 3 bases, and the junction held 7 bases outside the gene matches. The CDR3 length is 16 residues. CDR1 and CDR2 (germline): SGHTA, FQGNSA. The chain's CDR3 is CASSPASGGAEETQYF. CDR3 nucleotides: TGTGCCAGCAGCCCTGCTAGCGGGGGGGCCGAAGAGACCCAGTACTTC.

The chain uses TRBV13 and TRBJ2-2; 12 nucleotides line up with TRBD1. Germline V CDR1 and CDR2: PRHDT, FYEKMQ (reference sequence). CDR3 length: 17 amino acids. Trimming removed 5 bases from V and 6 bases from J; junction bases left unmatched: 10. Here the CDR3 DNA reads TGTGCCAGCAGCAAGATAGGGGACAGGGGGCCCGCCGGGGAGCTGTTTTTT. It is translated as CASSKIGDRGPAGELFF.

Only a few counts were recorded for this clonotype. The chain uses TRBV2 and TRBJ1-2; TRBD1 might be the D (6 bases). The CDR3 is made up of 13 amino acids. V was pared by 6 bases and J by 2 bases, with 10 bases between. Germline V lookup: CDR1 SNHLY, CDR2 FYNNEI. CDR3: CASSADRNYGYTF. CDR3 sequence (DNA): TGTGCCAGCAGCGCGGACAGAAACTATGGCTACACCTTC.